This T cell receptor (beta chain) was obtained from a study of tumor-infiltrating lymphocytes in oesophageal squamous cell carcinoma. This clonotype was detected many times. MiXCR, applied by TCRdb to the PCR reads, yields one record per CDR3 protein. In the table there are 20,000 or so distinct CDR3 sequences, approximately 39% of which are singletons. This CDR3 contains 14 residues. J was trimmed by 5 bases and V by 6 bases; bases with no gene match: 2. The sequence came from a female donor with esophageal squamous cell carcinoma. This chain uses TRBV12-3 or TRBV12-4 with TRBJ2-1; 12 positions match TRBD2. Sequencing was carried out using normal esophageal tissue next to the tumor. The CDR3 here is CASSWTSGNNEQFF. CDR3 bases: TGTGCCAGCAGCTGGACTAGCGGGAACAATGAGCAGTTCTTC.